Below, 24 T cell receptor beta chains from the same sample are listed, as sequenced in a study of blood T cells in healthy people across ages. Next came a second PCR, run for about 6 to 11 cycles, which used a sample-barcoded 5' primer along with a J-beta primer mix. TCRdb processed the 5' RACE reads anew with MiXCR; each CDR3 protein has one entry. The sample contains 800,000 or so distinct CDR3 sequences, 20% to 25% of which appear only once. These same data were also listed under a study on T cells of mothers and their children.

The sequenced sample consisted of blood. The receptors originated from a boy aged 5-17 years in good health.

The chain is built from TRBV4-3 and TRBJ1-4, with 9 bases fitting TRBD1. The length of the CDR3 is 16 residues. Germline trimming cut 3 bases from V and 6 bases from J; bases unmatched to any gene: 8. Germline assignment: CDR1 LGHNA and CDR2 YSLEER. CDR3 sequence reads: CASSHDRTGVDEKLFF. DNA of the CDR3: TGCGCCAGCAGCCATGATAGGACAGGGGTGGATGAAAAACTGTTTTTT.

Comment on this clonotype: The conserved phenylalanine or tryptophan normally closing the CDR3 is absent here, so this likely arose from a read error. The CDR3 DNA sequence: TGCGCCAGCAGCGAGTACAATGAGCAGTTCCTC. This gives the protein CASSEYNEQFL. The chain links TRBV5-1 to TRBJ2-1; D remains unclear. Trimming took off 4 bases at V and 4 bases at J, with 3 bases between the two ends. The length of the CDR3 is 11 residues. Germline V lookup: CDR1 SGHRS, CDR2 YFSETQ.

This clonotype showed up many times. The chain links TRBV9 to TRBJ2-1; TRBD2 might be the D (6 bases). CDR1 and CDR2 (germline): SGDLS, YYNGEE. The CDR3 is 16 residues long. V lost 4 bases to trimming and J lost 1 base, with 15 bases between them. The CDR3 is CASSPRDGGSYNEQFF. CDR3 DNA: TGTGCCAGCAGCCCCCGGGATGGGGGGTCCTACAATGAGCAGTTCTTC.

In this sample, this clonotype turned up a few times. The genes are TRBV9 and TRBJ2-5, with D perhaps TRBD2 (5 bases). The J call may be incorrect, as the DNA end agrees better with TRBJ2-1. The CDR3 contains 15 residues. Per germline, CDR1 SGDLS and CDR2 YYNGEE. CDR3 bases: TGTGCCAGCAGCGTACGCGCTAGCTCTTACAATGAGCAGTTCTTC. Translating it yields CASSVRASSYNEQFF.

The chain is built from TRBV4-3 and TRBJ1-1, with 8 nucleotides matching TRBD1. Germline V CDR1 and CDR2: LGHNA, YSLEER. With V trimmed by 0 bases and J by 5 bases, 8 bases remained unmatched. The CDR3 extends over 16 amino acids. This chain's CDR3 is CASSQDIGTGRTEAFF. As DNA, the CDR3 is TGCGCCAGCAGCCAAGATATCGGGACAGGACGGACTGAAGCTTTCTTT.

Only a few counts were recorded for this clonotype. The gene calls are TRBV29-1 and TRBJ2-5, with D possibly being TRBD1 (6 bases). Trimming pared 6 bases from V and 5 bases from J, leaving 13 bases between. CDR3 size: 12 residues. CDR1 SQVTM and CDR2 ANQGSEA come from the germline V gene. The CDR3 region is CSVKAGAETQYF. CDR3 bases: TGCAGCGTCAAAGCAGGGGCTGAGACCCAGTACTTC. The entire variable domain, with the rest obtained from reference TRBV29-1 and TRBJ2-5, is as follows: SAVISQKPSRDICQRGTSLTIQCQVDSQVTMMFWYRQQPGQSLTLIATANQGSEATYESGFVIDKFPISRPNLTFSTLTVSNMSPEDSSIYLCSVKAGAETQYFGPGTRLLVL.

The CDR3 DNA follows: TGTGCCAGCAGCCAAGAACATCGCCTTCGCTCCTACAATGAGCAGTTCTTC. Protein sequence: CASSQEHRLRSYNEQFF. V is TRBV14 and J is TRBJ2-1; D remains ambiguous. The CDR3 extends over 17 amino acids. The germline V and J ends were trimmed by 0 bases and 0 bases, with 12 bases remaining between them. CDR1 is SGHDN, CDR2 FVKESK, per germline.

The V and J genes are TRBV20-1 and TRBJ1-4, with D unresolved. The V end was cut by 8 bases, the J end by 0 bases, with 16 bases between. Germline CDR1 is DFQATT and CDR2 is SNEGSKA (reference sequence). The CDR3 length is 15 residues. The CDR3 nucleotides are TGCAGTCTGACGGGGTCGGACGCAACTAATGAAAAACTGTTTTTT. Amino acid sequence: CSLTGSDATNEKLFF.

This clonotype has ten or more counts. V is TRBV28 and J is TRBJ2-7, with TRBD1 identical over 9 bases. Trimming at V came to 3 bases and at J to 7 bases, leaving 10 bases not matched to a gene. The CDR3 extends over 15 amino acids. Germline CDR1 MDHEN, CDR2 SYDVKM. The CDR3 spells CASSFTGTGSWEQYF. The CDR3 DNA reads as TGTGCCAGCAGTTTCACCGGGACAGGGTCTTGGGAGCAGTACTTC.

V is TRBV29-1 and J is TRBJ2-5; 13 bases are a match to TRBD2. After removal of 6 bases from V and 4 bases from J, the junction contained 5 bases not matched to a gene. CDR3 length: 14 residues. Germline values: CDR1 SQVTM, CDR2 ANQGSEA. CDR3 in DNA: TGCAGCGTCACACTAGCGGGGGGGCGAGAGACCCAGTACTTC. This sequence encodes CSVTLAGGRETQYF.

The chain links TRBV5-1 to TRBJ1-4; no firm D call. V gave up 0 bases and J gave up 7 bases, with 7 bases separating them. Germline V gives CDR1 SGHRS, CDR2 YFSETQ. The CDR3 spans 13 residues. The CDR3 loop reads CASSLATAEKLFF. The DNA of the CDR3 is TGCGCCAGCAGCTTGGCTACAGCTGAAAAACTGTTTTTT. The full variable domain, rest sourced from reference TRBV5-1 and TRBJ1-4, is KAGVTQTPRYLIKTRGQQVTLSCSPISGHRSVSWYQQTPGQGLQFLFEYFSETQRNKGNFPGRFSGRQFSNSRSEMNVSTLELGDSALYLCASSLATAEKLFFGSGTQLSVL.

Note on this clonotype: Compared with germline, one end of the junction differs, possibly owing to a read error. The rearrangement uses TRBV20-1 and TRBJ2-4; a weak D match, TRBD2 (5 bases). CDR1 is DFQATT, CDR2 SNEGSKA, per germline (reference sequence). This CDR3 is built from 15 residues. The CDR3 DNA sequence: TGCAGTGCTAGTCTGGAAACGCTAGCCAAAAACATTCAGCACTTC. Translated: CSASLETLAKNIQHF.

The V call is TRBV7-2, the J call TRBJ2-4; 7 bases fit TRBD1. The CDR3 loop spans 12 amino acids. Trimming at V came to 5 bases and at J to 14 bases, leaving 9 bases not matched to a gene. The V gene's germline CDR1 is SGHTA and CDR2 FQGNSA. The chain's CDR3 is CASSPDVGTEYF. CDR3 coding DNA: TGTGCCAGCAGCCCCGATGTAGGGACAGAGTACTTC. Full variable domain (missing parts from reference TRBV7-2 and TRBJ2-4): GAGVSQSPSNKVTEKGKDVELRCDPISGHTALYWYRQSLGQGLEFLIYFQGNSAPDKSGLPSDRFSAERTGGSVSTLTIQRTQQEDSAVYLCASSPDVGTEYFGAGTRLSVL.

The chain links TRBV7-6 to TRBJ1-1, with TRBD1 identical over 7 bases. The V gene's germline CDR1 is SGHVS and CDR2 FNYEAQ. J lost 3 bases, V lost 7 bases, and 8 bases had no gene match. The CDR3 totals 14 residues. The CDR3 region has the DNA TGTGCCAGCACCCTAGGGGGCTTGGACACTGAAGCTTTCTTT. It codes for CASTLGGLDTEAFF.

The rearrangement joins TRBV20-1 to TRBJ1-5; D might be TRBD1 (6 bases). Germline-derived CDR1 and CDR2 are DFQATT and SNEGSKA (reference sequence). V lost 3 bases and J 2 bases, leaving 11 bases between the germline ends. The CDR3 has 14 amino acids. For the CDR3, the DNA is TGCAGTGCTAGCCCGGGGGCGGGCAATCAGCCCCAGCATTTT. This translates into CSASPGAGNQPQHF.

This clonotype was recorded a few times. The V call is TRBV2, the J call TRBJ2-7, with no clear D. V was clipped by 6 bases and J by 0 bases, with 6 bases between them. Per the germline V gene, CDR1 is SNHLY and CDR2 is FYNNEI. CDR3 size: 12 residues. The CDR3 loop reads CASRGNSYEQYF. In DNA, the CDR3 is TGTGCCAGCAGGGGGAACTCCTACGAGCAGTACTTC.

The V gene is TRBV20-1, the J gene TRBJ2-5, with 9 bases that match TRBD1. The tail of the sequence fits TRBJ2-1 better, so the J call may be wrong. This CDR3 has 15 amino acids. Germline V gene data show CDR1 as DFQATT and CDR2 as SNEGSKA (reference sequence). CDR3 nucleotides: TGCAGTGCTTCTTTTCCGGGACAGGGCTTCAGTGAGCAGTTCTTC. Translation gives CSASFPGQGFSEQFF.

Ten or more counts support this clonotype. This chain joins TRBV7-9 and TRBJ1-4; D is ambiguous. Germline lookup yields CDR1 SEHNR and CDR2 FQNEAQ (reference sequence). V was cut by 4 bases and J by 0 bases, with 9 bases left in between. This CDR3 is 15 amino acids long. CDR3 residues: CASSSSESTNEKLFF. CDR3 sequence (DNA): TGTGCCAGCAGCTCATCCGAGTCAACTAATGAAAAACTGTTTTTT. Combining the CDR3 with reference TRBV7-9 and TRBJ1-4 gives the whole variable domain DTGVSQNPRHKITKRGQNVTFRCDPISEHNRLYWYRQTLGQGPEFLTYFQNEAQLEKSRLLSDRFSAERPKGSFSTLEIQRTEQGDSAMYLCASSSSESTNEKLFFGSGTQLSVL.

Only a few counts were recorded for this clonotype. This rearrangement joins TRBV27 to TRBJ2-7; tentative D call: TRBD2 (5 bases). Germline loops: CDR1 MNHEY, CDR2 SMNVEV (reference sequence). The germline V and J ends were trimmed by 0 bases and 3 bases, with 6 bases remaining between them. CDR3 length: 13 amino acids. The CDR3 is CASSLSRVYEQYF. The CDR3 DNA reads TGTGCCAGCAGTTTATCGCGGGTCTACGAGCAGTACTTC.

This clonotype was found a few times. V and J are TRBV28 and TRBJ2-6; D call uncertain. The CDR3 consists of 14 residues. Germline CDR1 and CDR2: MDHEN and SYDVKM. The V end was cut by 7 bases, the J end by 4 bases, with 11 bases between. This CDR3 is CASKDRYGANVLTF. The CDR3 bases are TGTGCCAGCAAGGATCGGTACGGGGCCAACGTCCTGACTTTC.

This rearrangement joins TRBV6-6 to TRBJ2-4; a weak D match, TRBD2 (7 bases). CDR3 length equals 16 residues. V was trimmed by 4 bases and J by 1 base, leaving 14 bases between them. The germline V gene has CDR1 MNHNY and CDR2 SVGAGI (reference sequence). The CDR3 nucleotides are TGTGCCAGCAGTTCCCCCGGGGGGCGGGCCAAAAACATTCAGTACTTC. It codes for CASSSPGGRAKNIQYF.

This clonotype was counted between two and nine times. This chain uses TRBV20-1 with TRBJ2-5; 11 bases fit TRBD1. The V gene end was trimmed by 0 bases and the J gene end by 5 bases; junction bases not matched to a gene: 8. The CDR3 has 16 residues. Germline V gives CDR1 DFQATT, CDR2 SNEGSKA (reference sequence). The CDR3 DNA follows: TGCAGTGCTAGAGATCCAGGACAGGGGGCAAGGGAGACCCAGTACTTC. Its translation is CSARDPGQGARETQYF.

This clonotype occurred many times. The V call is TRBV20-1, the J call TRBJ2-5; D unclear. The V end lost 1 base, the J end lost 1 base, and 7 bases lay between the germline ends. CDR3 length: 13 amino acids. Germline-derived CDR1 and CDR2 are DFQATT and SNEGSKA (reference sequence). In DNA form, the CDR3 reads TGCAGTGCTAGAGTGGCTAGCCAAGAGACCCAGTACTTC. Translating it yields CSARVASQETQYF.

The rearrangement joins TRBV29-1 to TRBJ2-7, with D uncertain. Per the germline V gene, CDR1 is SQVTM and CDR2 is ANQGSEA. V was clipped by 1 base and J by 0 bases, with 13 bases between them. This CDR3 contains 15 residues. Here the CDR3 DNA reads TGCAGCGTTGAAGCTCAGGACGGGTACTCCTACGAGCAGTACTTC. It encodes CSVEAQDGYSYEQYF.